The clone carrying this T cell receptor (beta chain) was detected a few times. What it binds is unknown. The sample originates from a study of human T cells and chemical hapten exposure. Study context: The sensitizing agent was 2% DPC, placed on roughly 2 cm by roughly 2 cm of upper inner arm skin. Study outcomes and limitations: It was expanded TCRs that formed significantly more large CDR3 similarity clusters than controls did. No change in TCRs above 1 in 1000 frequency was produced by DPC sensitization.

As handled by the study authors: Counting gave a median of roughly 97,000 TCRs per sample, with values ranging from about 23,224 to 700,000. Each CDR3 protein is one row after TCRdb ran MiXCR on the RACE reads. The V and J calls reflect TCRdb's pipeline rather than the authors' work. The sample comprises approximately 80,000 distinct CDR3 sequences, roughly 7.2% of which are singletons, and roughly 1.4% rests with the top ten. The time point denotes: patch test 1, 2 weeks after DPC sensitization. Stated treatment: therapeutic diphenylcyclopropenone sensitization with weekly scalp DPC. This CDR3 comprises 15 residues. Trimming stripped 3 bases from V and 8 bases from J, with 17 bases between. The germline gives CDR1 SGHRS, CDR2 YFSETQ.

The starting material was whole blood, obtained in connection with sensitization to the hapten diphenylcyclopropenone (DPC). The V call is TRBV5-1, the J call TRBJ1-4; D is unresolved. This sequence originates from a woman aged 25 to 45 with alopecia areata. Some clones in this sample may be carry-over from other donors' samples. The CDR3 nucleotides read TGCGCCAGCAGCTCTACGACCGCTTCTCAAGAAAAACTGTTTTTT. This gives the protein CASSSTTASQEKLFF.